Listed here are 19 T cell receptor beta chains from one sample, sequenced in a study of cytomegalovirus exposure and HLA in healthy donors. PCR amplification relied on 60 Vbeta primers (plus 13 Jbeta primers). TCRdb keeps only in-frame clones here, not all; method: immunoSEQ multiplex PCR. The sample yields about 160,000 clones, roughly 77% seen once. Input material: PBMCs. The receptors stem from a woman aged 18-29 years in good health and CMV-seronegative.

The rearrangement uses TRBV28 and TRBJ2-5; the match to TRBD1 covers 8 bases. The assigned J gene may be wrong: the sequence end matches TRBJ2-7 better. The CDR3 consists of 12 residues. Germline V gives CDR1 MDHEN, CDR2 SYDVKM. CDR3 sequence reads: CASTGQAYEQYF. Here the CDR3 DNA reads TGTGCCAGTACGGGACAGGCCTACGAGCAGTACTTC.

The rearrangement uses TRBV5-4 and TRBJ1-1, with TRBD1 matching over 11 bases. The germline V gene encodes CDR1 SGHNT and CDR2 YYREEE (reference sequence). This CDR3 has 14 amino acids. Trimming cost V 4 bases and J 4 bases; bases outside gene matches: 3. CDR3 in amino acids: CASSPGTGGTEAFF. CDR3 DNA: TGTGCCAGCAGCCCCGGGACAGGGGGCACTGAAGCTTTCTTT.

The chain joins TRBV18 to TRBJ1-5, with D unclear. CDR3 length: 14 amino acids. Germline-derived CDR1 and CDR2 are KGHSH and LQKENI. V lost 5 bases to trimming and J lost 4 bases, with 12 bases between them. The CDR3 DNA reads TGTGCCAGCTCAAATTTGCAGGCGAATCAGCCCCAGCATTTT. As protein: CASSNLQANQPQHF.

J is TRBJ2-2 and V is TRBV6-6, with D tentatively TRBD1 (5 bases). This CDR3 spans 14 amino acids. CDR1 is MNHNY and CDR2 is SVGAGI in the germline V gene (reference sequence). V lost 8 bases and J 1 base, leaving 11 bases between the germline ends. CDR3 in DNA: TGTGCCAGCGAGGTGGGGCAGAACACCGGGGAGCTGTTTTTT. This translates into CASEVGQNTGELFF.

The CDR3 sequence: CASRAQGLANTEAFF. In DNA form, the CDR3 reads TGTGCCAGCAGGGCCCAGGGGCTTGCGAACACTGAAGCTTTCTTT. The genes are TRBV6-1 and TRBJ1-1, with D possibly TRBD1 on 6 matching bases. V was cut by 6 bases and J by 1 base, with 15 bases left in between. CDR1 and CDR2 from the germline V gene are MNHNS and SASEGT. This CDR3 has 15 amino acids.

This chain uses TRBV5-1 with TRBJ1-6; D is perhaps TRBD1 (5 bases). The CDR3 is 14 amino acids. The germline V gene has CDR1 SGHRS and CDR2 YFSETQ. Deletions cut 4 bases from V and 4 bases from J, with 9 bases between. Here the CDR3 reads CASSPDNYNSPLHF. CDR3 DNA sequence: TGCGCCAGCAGCCCGGACAATTATAATTCACCCCTCCACTTT.

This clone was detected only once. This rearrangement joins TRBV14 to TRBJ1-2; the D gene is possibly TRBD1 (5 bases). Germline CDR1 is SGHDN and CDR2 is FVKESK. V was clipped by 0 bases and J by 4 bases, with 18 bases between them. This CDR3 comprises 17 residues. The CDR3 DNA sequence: TGTGCCAGCAGCCAAGATCCAAGGGTGTGGGACTTCTATGGCTACACCTTC. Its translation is CASSQDPRVWDFYGYTF.

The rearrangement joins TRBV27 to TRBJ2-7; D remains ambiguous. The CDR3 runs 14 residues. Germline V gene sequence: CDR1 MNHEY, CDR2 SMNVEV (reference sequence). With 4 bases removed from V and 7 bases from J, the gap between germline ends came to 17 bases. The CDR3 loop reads CASSSPPEVREQYF. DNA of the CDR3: TGTGCCAGCAGTTCACCCCCTGAGGTTCGAGAGCAGTACTTC.

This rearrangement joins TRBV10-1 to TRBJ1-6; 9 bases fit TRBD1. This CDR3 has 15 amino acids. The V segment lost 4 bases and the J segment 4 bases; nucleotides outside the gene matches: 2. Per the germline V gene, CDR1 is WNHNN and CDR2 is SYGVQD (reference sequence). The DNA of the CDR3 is TGCGCCAGCAGTGGCGGGACAGGGTATAATTCACCCCTCCACTTT. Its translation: CASSGGTGYNSPLHF.

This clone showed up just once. DNA for the CDR3: TGTGCCAGCAGTAAGGGGATGAACACCGGGGAGCTGTTTTTT. It encodes CASSKGMNTGELFF. The V call is TRBV27, the J call TRBJ2-2; D is perhaps TRBD1 (5 bases). V lost 5 bases and J lost 1, with 8 bases in between. CDR1 MNHEY and CDR2 SMNVEV come from the germline V gene (reference sequence). This CDR3 is 14 amino acids long.

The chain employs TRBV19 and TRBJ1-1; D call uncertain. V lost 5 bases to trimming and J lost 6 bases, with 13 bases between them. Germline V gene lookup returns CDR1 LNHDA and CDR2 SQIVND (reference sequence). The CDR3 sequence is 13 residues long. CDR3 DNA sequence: TGTGCCAGTAGTCGAAAAGAGGTCCCTGAAGCTTTCTTT. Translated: CASSRKEVPEAFF.

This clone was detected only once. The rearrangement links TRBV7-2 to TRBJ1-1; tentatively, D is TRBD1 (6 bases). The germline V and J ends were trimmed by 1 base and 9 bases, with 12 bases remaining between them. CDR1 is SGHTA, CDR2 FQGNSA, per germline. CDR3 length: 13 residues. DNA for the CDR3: TGTGCCAGCAGCTTAGTTTTGGGGGGGCAAGCTTTCTTT. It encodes CASSLVLGGQAFF.

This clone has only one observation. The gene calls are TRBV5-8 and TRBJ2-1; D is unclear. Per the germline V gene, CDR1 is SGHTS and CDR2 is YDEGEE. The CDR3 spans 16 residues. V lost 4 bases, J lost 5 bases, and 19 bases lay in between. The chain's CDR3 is CASSPWAGIQNNEQFF. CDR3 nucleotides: TGTGCCAGCAGCCCTTGGGCAGGAATCCAAAACAATGAGCAGTTCTTC.

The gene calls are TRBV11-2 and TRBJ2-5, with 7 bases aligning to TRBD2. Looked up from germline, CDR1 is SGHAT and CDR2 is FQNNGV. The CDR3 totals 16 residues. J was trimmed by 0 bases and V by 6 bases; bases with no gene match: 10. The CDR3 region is CASRIPGRGDQETQYF. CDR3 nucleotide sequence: TGTGCCAGCAGGATTCCGGGACGGGGGGACCAAGAGACCCAGTACTTC.

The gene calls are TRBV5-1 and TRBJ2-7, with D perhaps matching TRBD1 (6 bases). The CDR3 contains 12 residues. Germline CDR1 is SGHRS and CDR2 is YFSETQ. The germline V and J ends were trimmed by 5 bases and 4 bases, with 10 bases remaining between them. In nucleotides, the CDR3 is TGCGCCAGCAGTCAACAGGGATACGAGCAGTACTTC. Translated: CASSQQGYEQYF.

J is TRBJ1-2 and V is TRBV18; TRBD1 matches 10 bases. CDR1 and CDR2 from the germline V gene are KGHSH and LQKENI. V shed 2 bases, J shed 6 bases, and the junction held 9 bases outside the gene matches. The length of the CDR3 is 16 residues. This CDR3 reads CASSPLIGQGVDGYTF. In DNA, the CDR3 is TGTGCCAGCTCACCATTAATAGGACAGGGGGTCGATGGCTACACCTTC. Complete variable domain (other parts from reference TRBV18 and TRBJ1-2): NAGVMQNPRHLVRRRGQEARLRCSPMKGHSHVYWYRQLPEEGLKFMVYLQKENIIDESGMPKERFSAEFPKEGPSILRIQQVVRGDSAAYFCASSPLIGQGVDGYTFGSGTRLTVV.

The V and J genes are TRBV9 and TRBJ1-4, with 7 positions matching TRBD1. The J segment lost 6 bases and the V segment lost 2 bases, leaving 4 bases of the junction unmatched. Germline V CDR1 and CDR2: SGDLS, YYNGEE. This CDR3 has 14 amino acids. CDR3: CASSVPGTDEKLFF. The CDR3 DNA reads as TGTGCCAGCAGCGTCCCCGGGACAGATGAAAAACTGTTTTTT.

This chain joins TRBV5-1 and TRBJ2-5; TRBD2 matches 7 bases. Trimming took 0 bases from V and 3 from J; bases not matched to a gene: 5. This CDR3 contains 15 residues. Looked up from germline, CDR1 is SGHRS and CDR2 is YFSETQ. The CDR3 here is CASSLASAGEETQYF. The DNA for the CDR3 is TGCGCCAGCAGCTTGGCCAGCGCGGGAGAAGAGACCCAGTACTTC. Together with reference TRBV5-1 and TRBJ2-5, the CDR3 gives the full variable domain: KAGVTQTPRYLIKTRGQQVTLSCSPISGHRSVSWYQQTPGQGLQFLFEYFSETQRNKGNFPGRFSGRQFSNSRSEMNVSTLELGDSALYLCASSLASAGEETQYFGPGTRLLVL.

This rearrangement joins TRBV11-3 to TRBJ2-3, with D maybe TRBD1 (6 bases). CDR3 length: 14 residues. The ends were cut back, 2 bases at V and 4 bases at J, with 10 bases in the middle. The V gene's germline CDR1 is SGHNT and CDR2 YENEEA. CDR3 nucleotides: TGTGCCAGCAGCTTACACAGGGCATCAGATACGCAGTATTTT. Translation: CASSLHRASDTQYF. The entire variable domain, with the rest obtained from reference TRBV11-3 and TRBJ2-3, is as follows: EAGVVQSPRYKIIEKKQPVAFWCNPISGHNTLYWYLQNLGQGPELLIRYENEEAVDDSQLPKDRFSAERLKGVDSTLKIQPAELGDSAVYLCASSLHRASDTQYFGPGTRLTVL.